This record covers a single T cell receptor (beta chain). The target of this receptor is not known. No base quality information exists; no much larger clone differs at one position. This entry is derived from a study of T cell changes during pregnancy in multiple sclerosis (dated by TCRdb to the late 2010s). A note on the overall study: The study examined how the T cell repertoire changed over the course of pregnancy in women with multiple sclerosis.

The CDR3 measures 14 amino acids from cysteine to phenylalanine. Only the CDR3 portion is preserved as DNA: 42 bases, with reading frame beginning at the first base. The germline V gene (reference sequence) specifies MNHEY as CDR1 and SMNVEV as CDR2. The junction shows trimming of 0 bases on V and 6 bases on J, plus 10 bases between the germline ends. Library construction relied on the immunoSEQ multiplex PCR assay. TCRdb re-hosts the immuneACCESS table, in-frame sequences only. Its copies lack some clones; in the studies checked, an unresolved V gene accounts for under half of them, and the cause for the rest is not known. Here the sample has 90,000 to 120,000 clones; approximately 90% occur a single time. The ten largest make up less than 4.5% of the sample.

The specimen comprised peripheral blood, sampled after pregnancy. The chain employs TRBV27 and TRBJ2-3, with the D gene too uncertain to name. The sequence was obtained from a female donor with multiple sclerosis, enrolled in a pregnancy study. The DNA sequence follows: TGTGCCAGCAGTTTATCCACAGCCCGGGATACGCAGTATTTT. This is translated as CASSLSTARDTQYF.